The 14 T cell receptor beta chains below all came from one sample that was sequenced in a study of blood T cell repertoires in COVID-19. The table came from immunoSEQ multiplex PCR; TCRdb's copy has only in-frame clones and leaves some out. This sample yields around 66,000 clones, of which over 75% are seen a single time; around 9.7% belongs to the top ten. Sequences were obtained from peripheral blood. These receptors all come from a human donor in a cohort sampled during active COVID-19.

The gene calls are TRBV28 and TRBJ1-2, with 9 bases matching TRBD1. This CDR3 is 13 amino acids long. Looked up from germline, CDR1 is MDHEN and CDR2 is SYDVKM. With V trimmed by 6 bases and J by 7 bases, 6 bases remained unmatched. The CDR3 DNA is TGTGCCAGCAGGAGAACAGGGGGCGCTGGCTACACCTTC. The encoded protein is CASRRTGGAGYTF.

This clone came up a few times. The genes are TRBV6-4 and TRBJ2-2; D unclear. The CDR3 has 13 amino acids. CDR1 and CDR2 from the germline V gene are MRHNA and SNTAGT. V dropped 6 bases and J dropped 7 bases, with 12 bases sitting between them. This chain's CDR3 is CASSRNYGGELFF. The CDR3 DNA reads TGTGCCAGCAGCAGAAACTATGGCGGGGAGCTGTTTTTT.

This rearrangement joins TRBV4-2 to TRBJ2-5; TRBD1 matches 8 bases. CDR1 is LGHNA, CDR2 YNFKEQ, per germline. V gave up 3 bases and J gave up 2 bases; unmatched junction bases: 8. The CDR3 covers 16 residues. CDR3 residues: CASSHKTGVGQETQYF. The CDR3 coding sequence is TGTGCCAGCAGCCACAAGACAGGGGTGGGTCAAGAGACCCAGTACTTC.

This chain uses TRBV7-2 with TRBJ2-7; 10 bases are a match to TRBD2. Germline V gene data show CDR1 as SGHTA and CDR2 as FQGNSA. V trimming: 1 base; J trimming: 5 bases; junction bases outside the gene matches: 14. This CDR3 has 18 amino acids. CDR3 bases: TGTGCCAGCAGCTTAGTTGAACTAGCGGGACACGGAAGGCACGAGCAGTACTTC. Translated, it gives CASSLVELAGHGRHEQYF.

The V call is TRBV19, the J call TRBJ1-5; 9 positions agree with TRBD1. Germline V gives CDR1 LNHDA, CDR2 SQIVND (reference sequence). V gave up 4 bases and J gave up 1 base; unmatched junction bases: 8. The CDR3 consists of 17 residues. The CDR3 DNA follows: TGTGCCAGTAGTAGCGGACAGGGGTTAATCAGCAATCAGCCCCAGCATTTT. Translation: CASSSGQGLISNQPQHF. Variable domain in full (rest from reference TRBV19 and TRBJ1-5): DGGITQSPKYLFRKEGQNVTLSCEQNLNHDAMYWYRQDPGQGLRLIYYSQIVNDFQKGDIAEGYSVSREKKESFPLTVTSAQKNPTAFYLCASSSGQGLISNQPQHFGDGTRLSIL.

The chain is built from TRBV19 and TRBJ1-5, with TRBD1 matching 8 bases. Germline CDR1 reads LNHDA; CDR2 reads SQIVND (reference sequence). This CDR3 is 11 amino acids long. J gave up 11 bases and V 5 bases, and 2 bases lay outside the gene matches. As DNA, the CDR3 is TGTGCCAGTAGTGCGACAGGGGCCCAGCATTTT. It codes for CASSATGAQHF.

This clone was seen a single time. This sequence joins TRBV28 and TRBJ2-1, with 8 nucleotides matching TRBD1. The length of the CDR3 is 13 residues. Germline CDR1 MDHEN, CDR2 SYDVKM. The trim removed 8 bases at V and 6 bases at J, leaving 6 bases unmatched. The CDR3, as DNA: TGTGCCAGCCTACAGGGGGTATCCAATGAGCAGTTCTTC. This codes for CASLQGVSNEQFF.

This chain links TRBV9 with TRBJ2-1, with 7 bases aligning to TRBD2. CDR3 size: 17 residues. J gave up 7 bases and V 3 bases, and 16 bases lay outside the gene matches. CDR1 and CDR2 from the germline V gene are SGDLS and YYNGEE. CDR3 sequence (DNA): TGTGCCAGCAGCGAGAACACCGGGACTCCGGGAGGAAATGAGCAGTTCTTC. It is translated as CASSENTGTPGGNEQFF.

To note about this clone: At one of its ends the junction is not consistent with the germline gene, which may arise from a read error. The chain recombines TRBV7-2 with TRBJ1-4, with a tentative D call TRBD1 (5 bases). This CDR3 has 15 residues. Germline V lookup: CDR1 SGHTA, CDR2 FQGNSA. CDR3 sequence: CASSLAGAANGKLFF. In DNA form, the CDR3 reads TGTGCCAGCAGCTTAGCTGGGGCGGCGAATGGAAAACTGTTTTTT.

The V call is TRBV11-1, the J call TRBJ2-1; no definite D call. V was trimmed by 1 base and J by 8 bases, leaving 12 bases between them. The CDR3 totals 14 residues. The V gene's germline CDR1 is SGHAT and CDR2 FQDESV (reference sequence). In DNA form, the CDR3 reads TGTGCCAGCAGCTTAGAGCTAGATACCCATGAGCAGTTCTTC. Its protein product is CASSLELDTHEQFF.

CDR3: CASSLNGALYEQYF. CDR3 nucleotides: TGTGCCAGCAGTCTCAATGGGGCGCTCTACGAGCAGTACTTC. The gene calls are TRBV27 and TRBJ2-7; D is perhaps TRBD1 (5 bases). Trimming stripped 5 bases from V and 3 bases from J, with 14 bases between. CDR3 length: 14 amino acids. CDR1 and CDR2 (germline): MNHEY, SMNVEV (reference sequence).

The gene calls are TRBV6-5 and TRBJ1-1; the D gene is possibly TRBD1 (5 bases). Trimming cost V 7 bases and J 10 bases, with 16 bases left between them. CDR1 is MNHEY and CDR2 is SVGAGI in the germline V gene. The CDR3 contains 12 residues. CDR3 protein: CASTQGTGRAFF. The CDR3 DNA is TGTGCCAGCACCCAGGGTACCGGCCGAGCTTTCTTT.

The chain's CDR3 is CASLTGTGAREQYF. The DNA for the CDR3 is TGTGCCAGCTTAACAGGGACCGGGGCTCGAGAGCAGTACTTC. This rearrangement joins TRBV28 to TRBJ2-7, with D possibly TRBD1 on 6 matching bases. V shed 8 bases and J shed 7 bases, with 21 bases lying between them. This CDR3 contains 14 residues. CDR1 and CDR2 from the germline V gene are MDHEN and SYDVKM.

The sample holds one count of this clone. This sequence joins TRBV30 and TRBJ2-7, with 11 bases that match TRBD2. V was clipped by 0 bases and J by 7 bases; unmatched bases: 17. This CDR3 is built from 18 residues. CDR1 and CDR2 (germline): GTSNPN, SVGIG (reference sequence). CDR3 region: CAWSVRLSGRVASKEQYF. CDR3 nucleotide sequence: TGTGCCTGGAGTGTACGGCTTAGCGGGAGGGTCGCCTCAAAGGAGCAGTACTTC.